A selection of T cell receptor beta chains follows, all from one sample in a study of T-cell memory formation after mild COVID-19. One entry per CDR3 protein, called by TCRdb with MiXCR from the 5' RACE reads. The profile shows about 390,000 distinct CDR3 sequences, 15% to 20% of them singletons. Sequencing input: PBMCs or a T cell subset sorted from them (not recorded which). Every receptor here comes from a man younger than 30 who had mild COVID-19 (a few samples of this study predate the infection). Cell type and time point are not known. Both conserved end residues are part of each CDR3. D genes are given only for firm matches. The size field is filled for only some rows; it gives once, few, many or a size class.

clone_size j_call d_call v_call cdr3_aa cdr3_nt
many TRBJ2-7 TRBD1 TRBV5-6 CASSPDRDEQYF TGTGCCAGCAGCCCGGACAGGGACGAGCAGTACTTC
NA TRBJ2-5 TRBD2 TRBV4-1 CASSLPPGGGQETQYF TGCGCCAGCAGCCTGCCCCCAGGCGGGGGACAAGAGACCCAGTACTTC
NA TRBJ2-1 TRBD2 TRBV7-3 CASSLAGARGGNEQFF TGTGCCAGCAGCTTGGCCGGGGCCCGGGGAGGGAATGAGCAGTTCTTC
NA TRBJ2-2 TRBD1 TRBV12-3/TRBV12-4 CASSTGTGVYAGELFF TGTGCCAGCAGCACAGGAACAGGGGTCTATGCCGGGGAGCTGTTTTTT
NA TRBJ2-1 NA TRBV12-3/TRBV12-4 CASRGPESGNEQFF TGTGCCAGCAGAGGCCCTGAGAGCGGCAATGAGCAGTTCTTC
few TRBJ2-2 NA TRBV24-1 CATSDLDSGELFF TGTGCCACCAGTGACCTGGACTCCGGGGAGCTGTTTTTT
NA TRBJ1-6 TRBD1 TRBV7-6 CASSPRWGDSSPLHF TGTGCCAGCAGCCCCAGATGGGGGGACAGTTCACCCCTCCACTTT
few TRBJ2-2 NA TRBV7-3 CASSLKGALTGELFF TGTGCCAGCAGCTTAAAAGGAGCGCTCACCGGGGAGCTGTTTTTT
NA TRBJ1-1 NA TRBV19 CASSIVPGAEAFF TGTGCCAGTAGTATAGTACCGGGGGCTGAAGCTTTCTTT
few TRBJ2-2 NA TRBV6-5 CATGTTGELFF TGTGCCACCGGCACCACCGGGGAGCTGTTTTTT
NA TRBJ2-1 NA TRBV3-1 CASSQEGEQFF TGTGCCAGCAGCCAAGAGGGTGAGCAGTTCTTC
few TRBJ2-3 NA TRBV27 CASSAPGWGTDTQYF TGTGCCAGCAGTGCCCCAGGGTGGGGCACAGATACGCAGTATTTT
few TRBJ2-2 NA TRBV20-1 CSARVPGSTGELFF TGCAGTGCTAGGGTTCCCGGAAGCACCGGGGAGCTGTTTTTT
few TRBJ2-7 NA TRBV4-1 CASSLKGEHSYEQYF TGCGCCAGCAGCCTTAAGGGGGAACACTCCTACGAGCAGTACTTC
NA TRBJ2-3 NA TRBV4-3 CASSQRESSLVKDTQYF TGCGCCAGCAGCCAACGTGAGTCCTCGCTCGTCAAAGATACGCAGTATTTT
NA TRBJ1-2 TRBD1 TRBV19 CARYTGTAYGYTF TGTGCCAGGTACACCGGGACAGCCTATGGCTACACCTTC
few TRBJ1-2 TRBD1 TRBV4-1 CASSQEAAGQSYGYTF TGCGCCAGCAGCCAAGAAGCCGCGGGACAGAGCTATGGCTACACCTTC
NA TRBJ2-3 NA TRBV6-1 CASSEGVGGGDTQYF TGTGCCAGCAGTGAAGGCGTCGGGGGTGGAGATACGCAGTATTTT
few TRBJ1-5 NA TRBV20-1 CSASDSGGLNNQPQHF TGCAGTGCTTCAGATTCGGGGGGGCTTAACAATCAGCCCCAGCATTTT
NA TRBJ2-2 TRBD1 TRBV5-1 CASRAGTGRTGELFF TGCGCCAGTCGAGCGGGGACAGGGAGGACCGGGGAGCTGTTTTTT
once TRBJ2-3 TRBD2 TRBV2 CASRSSGGAADTQYF TGTGCCAGCAGGTCTAGCGGGGGGGCCGCTGATACGCAGTATTTT
few TRBJ2-3 NA TRBV7-6 CASSTRVTDTQYF TGTGCCAGCAGCACCCGGGTCACAGATACGCAGTATTTT
NA TRBJ2-1 TRBD1 TRBV20-1 CSARTGAQEQFF TGCAGTGCTAGGACAGGGGCCCAGGAGCAGTTCTTC
NA TRBJ1-4 NA TRBV5-1 CASSFGHGAEKLFF TGCGCCAGCAGCTTCGGACACGGAGCGGAAAAACTGTTTTTT
NA TRBJ2-1 NA TRBV5-5 CASSLTSGSDNEQFF TGTGCCAGCAGCTTGACCTCCGGGTCTGACAATGAGCAGTTCTTC
NA TRBJ2-3 TRBD1 TRBV23-1 CASSQPGQGDRTDTQYF TGCGCCAGCAGTCAACCCGGACAGGGAGATAGGACAGATACGCAGTATTTT
NA TRBJ1-2 NA TRBV12-3/TRBV12-4 CASSLGPGNGYTF TGTGCCAGCAGTTTGGGGCCGGGTAATGGCTACACCTTC
medium-sized TRBJ2-1 TRBD2 TRBV7-8 CASSLALIAGFSYNEQFF TGTGCCAGCAGCTTAGCGCTTATAGCGGGGTTCTCCTACAATGAGCAGTTCTTC
few TRBJ2-1 TRBD1 TRBV7-6 CASSLGATGINEQFF TGTGCCAGCAGCTTAGGGGCGACAGGGATCAATGAGCAGTTCTTC
many TRBJ2-3 NA TRBV7-9 CASRGGSGTGHDF TGTGCCAGCAGAGGCGGGTCCGGGACGGGACATGATTTT
few TRBJ1-5 NA TRBV6-5 CASSSFGPANQPQHF TGTGCCAGCAGTTCCTTCGGACCGGCCAATCAGCCCCAGCATTTT
few TRBJ1-2 NA TRBV7-9 CASSFGGPGLKGYTF TGTGCCAGCAGCTTTGGGGGCCCAGGGTTGAAAGGCTACACCTTC
NA TRBJ2-1 NA TRBV5-6 CASSQPHQNEQFF TGTGCCAGCAGCCAACCGCACCAGAATGAGCAGTTCTTC
NA TRBJ2-6 NA TRBV19 CASSNRDRRLIGANVLTF TGTGCCAGTAGTAACCGGGACCGCCGACTTATCGGGGCCAACGTCCTGACTTTC
NA TRBJ2-2 NA TRBV15 CATSRPYWNTGELFF TGTGCCACCAGCAGACCATATTGGAACACCGGGGAGCTGTTTTTT
NA TRBJ2-3 NA TRBV29-1 CSVAGDPHTSTDTQYF TGCAGCGTTGCCGGGGATCCCCACACTAGCACAGATACGCAGTATTTT
NA TRBJ2-7 NA TRBV12-3/TRBV12-4 CASSFRGSYEQYF TGTGCCAGCAGTTTTAGGGGTTCCTACGAGCAGTACTTC
few TRBJ2-5 TRBD2 TRBV20-1 CSARDTSGGRETQYF TGCAGTGCTAGAGATACTAGCGGGGGGAGGGAGACCCAGTACTTC
few TRBJ1-1 NA TRBV6-5 CASSYLSVGSITEAFF TGTGCCAGCAGTTACCTCTCCGTTGGGAGTATAACTGAAGCTTTCTTT
few TRBJ2-7 TRBD2 TRBV27 CASSFWRGASSYEQYF TGTGCCAGCAGTTTTTGGCGGGGGGCGAGCTCCTACGAGCAGTACTTC
NA TRBJ2-3 NA TRBV18 CASSPPPGSTDTQYF TGTGCCAGCTCACCACCACCGGGGAGCACAGATACGCAGTATTTT
few TRBJ1-1 NA TRBV29-1 CSVVSPGMNTEAFF TGCAGCGTTGTGTCTCCGGGGATGAACACTGAAGCTTTCTTT